This TCR beta chain originates from a study of neoadjuvant anti-PD-1 for oral cavity cancer. The study, taken as a whole, reports: Post-nivolumab, blood T cell clonality was significantly elevated in non-responders.

Documented time point: after neoadjuvant nivolumab, at surgical resection. Cohort: HPV-negative, locally advanced oral cavity squamous cell carcinoma patients. PBMCs were not maintained or expanded in culture before analysis. This clone was picked up a small number of times. Its antigen is currently unknown. Six replicates per PBMC sample, mostly from roughly 450 ng of genomic DNA. Libraries were prepared by immunoSEQ multiplex PCR; TCRdb keeps only in-frame clonotypes and omits some of them. The sample has 12,000 or so clones; about 70% are singletons. Sequencing was performed on PBMCs, taken after nivolumab (anti-PD-1) treatment. This TCR was recovered from a person aged 40-85 years with oral cavity squamous cell carcinoma.

The CDR3 loop is CASSLGFSPLHF. CDR3 sequence (DNA): TGTGCCAGCAGCTTAGGGTTTTCACCCCTCCACTTT. V is TRBV7-9 and J is TRBJ1-6; D uncertain. Looked up from germline, CDR1 is SEHNR and CDR2 is FQNEAQ (reference sequence). V lost 1 base, J lost 9 bases, and 4 bases lay in between. CDR3 length equals 12 residues.